This T cell receptor beta chain was retrieved from a study of cytomegalovirus exposure and HLA in healthy donors. Across the whole study: As released early, the data held about 85 million unique TCRs from HLA-typed donors. Study-wide results and caveats: When analyzed later, a missense DCLRE1C variant was found to be linked to TCR beta V- and J-gene trimming. The classifier, whose performance was assessed in both the original and validation cohorts, reportedly diagnosed cytomegalovirus status with high specificity and sensitivity.

PCR amplification relied on 60 Vbeta primers (plus 13 Jbeta primers). Clones were sequenced by immunoSEQ multiplex PCR, and TCRdb holds only the in-frame ones, with some missing. The top ten hold approximately 6.5% of the sample, which has about 200,000 clones, 75% to 85% seen once. From germline, CDR1 is SNHLY and CDR2 FYNNEI. J gave up 7 bases and V 4 bases, and 8 bases lay outside the gene matches. This CDR3 has 14 residues. To note about this clone: Its antigen is currently unknown.

The specimen was PBMCs. The sequence was obtained from a woman aged 45-65 years in good health and CMV-seropositive. The chain joins TRBV2 to TRBJ2-5, with 8 nucleotides matching TRBD1. For the CDR3, the DNA is TGTGCCAGCAGTGGAGGACAGGGCGGTGGGACCCAGTACTTC. Protein sequence: CASSGGQGGGTQYF. Drawing the rest from reference TRBV2 and TRBJ2-5, the complete variable domain is EPEVTQTPSHQVTQMGQEVILRCVPISNHLYFYWYRQILGQKVEFLVSFYNNEISEKSEIFDDQFSVERPDGSNFTLKIRSTKLEDSAMYFCASSGGQGGGTQYFGPGTRLLVL.